Shown below are 18 T cell receptor beta chains from a single sample sequenced in a study of blood T cell repertoires in COVID-19. Method: immunoSEQ multiplex PCR; TCRdb's copy keeps in-frame clones and lacks some. The table lists roughly 120,000 clones, 80% of them singletons, with 1.9% in the top ten. Specimen: peripheral blood. Receptors were obtained from a man in his 70s with acute or convalescent COVID-19.

Remarks on this clone: Its ends do not fully match the called genes, so a read error is possible. This sequence joins TRBV4-1 and TRBJ2-1; the match to TRBD2 covers 10 bases. Looked up from germline, CDR1 is MGHRA and CDR2 is YSYEKL. This CDR3 has 16 amino acids. As DNA, the CDR3 is TGCGCCAGCAGCCAAGTGGTACTAGCGGGGCACAAAGAGCAGTTCTTC. This gives the protein CASSQVVLAGHKEQFF.

This clone has just a few counts. This chain connects TRBV19 to TRBJ2-1; possibly TRBD2 for D (7 bases). The CDR3 totals 16 residues. From germline, CDR1 is LNHDA and CDR2 SQIVND (reference sequence). Trimming removed 6 bases at V and 3 bases at J, with 18 bases between. This CDR3 is CASSPSGGGFYNEQFF. In DNA form, the CDR3 reads TGTGCCAGTAGCCCCTCGGGCGGGGGCTTCTACAATGAGCAGTTCTTC. Looking up the rest from reference TRBV19 and TRBJ2-1 gives the full variable domain: DGGITQSPKYLFRKEGQNVTLSCEQNLNHDAMYWYRQDPGQGLRLIYYSQIVNDFQKGDIAEGYSVSREKKESFPLTVTSAQKNPTAFYLCASSPSGGGFYNEQFFGPGTRLTVL.

DNA for the CDR3: TGTGCCAGTAGTCCTTCCGGAGGTGGCACTGAAGCTTTCTTT. This codes for CASSPSGGGTEAFF. The chain has TRBV19 and TRBJ1-1; D is unresolved. Trimming removed 5 bases at V and 4 bases at J, with 14 bases between. Germline-derived CDR1 and CDR2 are LNHDA and SQIVND (reference sequence). This CDR3 is built from 14 residues.

This clone was seen once. The chain couples TRBV19 to TRBJ1-1; tentatively, D is TRBD1 (5 bases). The V gene's germline CDR1 is LNHDA and CDR2 SQIVND (reference sequence). V was cut by 6 bases and J by 3 bases, with 14 bases left in between. The CDR3 contains 14 residues. This chain's CDR3 is CASSPSRGDTEAFF. The DNA of the CDR3 is TGTGCCAGTAGCCCCTCACGGGGGGACACTGAAGCTTTCTTT.

This clone has only one observation. The rearrangement joins TRBV18 to TRBJ2-7, with 8 bases aligning to TRBD1. V dropped 5 bases and J dropped 3; count of bases not matched to a gene: 6. Germline V CDR1 and CDR2: KGHSH, LQKENI. The CDR3 spans 14 residues. This CDR3 reads CASSTGQGNYEQYF. Written as DNA, the CDR3 is TGTGCCAGCTCAACCGGACAGGGCAACTACGAGCAGTACTTC.

The chain recombines TRBV7-9 with TRBJ1-4; a possible D gene is TRBD1 (5 bases). The CDR3 runs to 15 residues. CDR1 is SEHNR, CDR2 FQNEAQ, per germline (reference sequence). Trimming pared 0 bases from V and 1 base from J, leaving 6 bases between. The CDR3 DNA reads TGTGCCAGCAGCTTAGCGCAGGGAACTAATGAAAAACTGTTTTTT. This sequence encodes CASSLAQGTNEKLFF.

This chain uses TRBV2 with TRBJ2-5; 11 bases are shared with TRBD1. The CDR3 totals 15 residues. The J segment lost 3 bases and the V segment lost 8 bases, leaving 8 bases of the junction unmatched. The germline gives CDR1 SNHLY, CDR2 FYNNEI. The CDR3 DNA reads TGTGCCAGCCGACCAAGGACAGGGGGCGAAGAGACCCAGTACTTC. The encoded protein is CASRPRTGGEETQYF.

This chain joins TRBV7-2 and TRBJ1-2; no firm D call. The CDR3 spans 12 residues. Germline assignment: CDR1 SGHTA and CDR2 FQGNSA. V was cut by 3 bases and J by 4 bases, with 6 bases left in between. CDR3 DNA: TGTGCCAGCAGCTTTTCAGGCTATGGCTACACCTTC. It translates to CASSFSGYGYTF.

This rearrangement joins TRBV25-1 to TRBJ1-3; D uncertain. Germline CDR1 and CDR2: MGHDK and SYGVNS. The CDR3 spans 14 residues. Trimming took 1 base from V and 0 from J, leaving 4 bases between them. CDR3 sequence (DNA): TGTGCCAGCAGTGAATCCGGCTCTGGAAACACCATATATTTT. This translates into CASSESGSGNTIYF.

DNA for the CDR3: TGTGCCAGCAGTGATGTCCAGGGGGCGTACGAGCAGTACTTC. It yields the protein CASSDVQGAYEQYF. The V call is TRBV2, the J call TRBJ2-7; TRBD1 matches 8 bases. J was trimmed by 4 bases and V by 3 bases; bases with no gene match: 5. Germline CDR1 is SNHLY and CDR2 is FYNNEI. The CDR3 has 14 amino acids. Supplemented by reference TRBV2 and TRBJ2-7, the full variable domain reads EPEVTQTPSHQVTQMGQEVILRCVPISNHLYFYWYRQILGQKVEFLVSFYNNEISEKSEIFDDQFSVERPDGSNFTLKIRSTKLEDSAMYFCASSDVQGAYEQYFGPGTRLTVT.

The rearrangement links TRBV2 to TRBJ2-3, with 9 bases matching TRBD1. The CDR3 sequence is 15 residues long. V gave up 7 bases and J gave up 8 bases; unmatched junction bases: 13. CDR1 and CDR2 from the germline V gene are SNHLY and FYNNEI. For the CDR3, the DNA is TGTGCCAGCACCGCACAGGGGGCCGGACGAGGTACGCAGTATTTT. This encodes CASTAQGAGRGTQYF.

This clone has more than one count but fewer than ten. This chain links TRBV7-2 with TRBJ1-3; the match to TRBD1 covers 9 bases. The J segment lost 8 bases and the V segment lost 4 bases, leaving 21 bases of the junction unmatched. The CDR3 spans 19 residues. CDR1 and CDR2 from the germline V gene are SGHTA and FQGNSA. As DNA, the CDR3 is TGTGCCAGCAGCTCTTTAGGTCTCACCGAGACAGGGGGAGAACACACCATATATTTT. This codes for CASSSLGLTETGGEHTIYF.

A remark on this clone: One junction end disagrees with the germline gene, perhaps due to a read error. The chain couples TRBV7-7 to TRBJ2-5; D is possibly TRBD1 (6 bases). CDR3 length: 15 residues. Per the germline V gene, CDR1 is SSHAT and CDR2 is FNYEAQ (reference sequence). The CDR3 coding sequence is TGTGCTAGCAGCCGTATACAGGGTCCCCAAGAGACCCAGTACTTC. It encodes CASSRIQGPQETQYF.

The V call is TRBV4-1, the J call TRBJ2-1; D is perhaps TRBD2 (7 bases). The CDR3 has 12 amino acids. CDR1 and CDR2 (germline): MGHRA, YSYEKL. V dropped 8 bases and J dropped 7 bases, with 12 bases sitting between them. As DNA, the CDR3 is TGCGCCAGCTCACGGGGGGCGAATGAGCAGTTCTTC. Amino acid sequence: CASSRGANEQFF.

The rearrangement uses TRBV2 and TRBJ2-1; 10 positions match TRBD1. V shed 6 bases and J 5 bases; nucleotides not matched to a gene: 10. CDR1 and CDR2 (germline): SNHLY, FYNNEI. This CDR3 contains 16 residues. The CDR3 loop reads CASRKFRDRGDNEQFF. CDR3 DNA: TGTGCCAGCAGGAAATTCCGGGACAGGGGTGACAATGAGCAGTTCTTC. Full variable domain (remainder filled in from reference TRBV2 and TRBJ2-1): EPEVTQTPSHQVTQMGQEVILRCVPISNHLYFYWYRQILGQKVEFLVSFYNNEISEKSEIFDDQFSVERPDGSNFTLKIRSTKLEDSAMYFCASRKFRDRGDNEQFFGPGTRLTVL.

The chain carries TRBV6-5 and TRBJ1-2; TRBD1 matches at 8 bases. Per the germline V gene, CDR1 is MNHEY and CDR2 is SVGAGI. J gave up 6 bases and V 5 bases, and 11 bases lay outside the gene matches. The CDR3 extends over 15 amino acids. As DNA, the CDR3 is TGTGCCAGCAGTACCCTCTCCGGGACAGGCCATGGCTACACCTTC. Translation gives CASSTLSGTGHGYTF.

The rearrangement joins TRBV9 to TRBJ2-5, with 9 nucleotides matching TRBD2. Germline-derived CDR1 and CDR2 are SGDLS and YYNGEE. The CDR3 has 16 residues. The ends lost 4 bases at V and 4 bases at J; junction bases unmatched: 11. The CDR3 coding sequence is TGTGCCAGCAGCCTTAGGGGGCGGGGGGGCCGAGAGACCCAGTACTTC. Amino acids: CASSLRGRGGRETQYF.

The chain carries TRBV7-9 and TRBJ1-2; 8 nucleotides agree with TRBD1. The CDR3 is 14 amino acids. V trimming: 7 bases; J trimming: 7 bases; junction bases outside the gene matches: 11. CDR1 SEHNR and CDR2 FQNEAQ come from the germline V gene (reference sequence). CDR3 protein: CASTPNQGASGYTF. As DNA, the CDR3 is TGTGCCAGCACCCCCAATCAGGGGGCGTCTGGCTACACCTTC. The entire variable domain, with the rest obtained from reference TRBV7-9 and TRBJ1-2, is as follows: DTGVSQNPRHKITKRGQNVTFRCDPISEHNRLYWYRQTLGQGPEFLTYFQNEAQLEKSRLLSDRFSAERPKGSFSTLEIQRTEQGDSAMYLCASTPNQGASGYTFGSGTRLTVV.